The sequence of this T cell receptor beta chain was determined in a study of cytomegalovirus exposure and HLA in healthy donors. A remark on this clone: Its antigen is not known.

Study-level results: Most TCR beta V segments were productive about 87% or about 30% of the time in an earlier analysis. In a later analysis, an Asian-associated ancestry cluster reportedly showed fewer N-insertions than the 666-donor mean.

PCR used 60 Vbeta primers and 13 Jbeta primers. Repertoires were generated with immunoSEQ multiplex PCR, while TCRdb's copy carries only in-frame clones and drops some. The data contain roughly 180,000 clones, roughly 80% of them singletons. The ends were cut back, 4 bases at V and 1 base at J, with 10 bases in the middle. The CDR3 runs 14 residues. Germline V lookup: CDR1 SGHTA, CDR2 FQGNSA. The sequence came from a man younger than 45 in good health and CMV-seronegative. Sample: PBMCs. The chain is built from TRBV7-2 and TRBJ1-1, with D perhaps TRBD1 (5 bases). CDR3 nucleotides: TGTGCCAGCAGCTGGTGGGGCCAGAACACTGAAGCTTTCTTT. Its translation: CASSWWGQNTEAFF.